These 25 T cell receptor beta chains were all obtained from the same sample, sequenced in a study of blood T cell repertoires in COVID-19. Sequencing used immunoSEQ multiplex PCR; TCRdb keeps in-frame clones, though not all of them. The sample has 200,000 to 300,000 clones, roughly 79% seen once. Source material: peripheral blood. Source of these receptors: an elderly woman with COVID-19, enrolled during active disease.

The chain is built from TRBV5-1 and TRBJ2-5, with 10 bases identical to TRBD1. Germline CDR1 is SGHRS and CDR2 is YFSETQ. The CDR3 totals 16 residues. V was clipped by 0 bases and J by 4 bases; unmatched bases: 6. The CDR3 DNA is TGCGCCAGCAGCTTGGTAGGGACAGGGGTTTCAGAGACCCAGTACTTC. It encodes CASSLVGTGVSETQYF.

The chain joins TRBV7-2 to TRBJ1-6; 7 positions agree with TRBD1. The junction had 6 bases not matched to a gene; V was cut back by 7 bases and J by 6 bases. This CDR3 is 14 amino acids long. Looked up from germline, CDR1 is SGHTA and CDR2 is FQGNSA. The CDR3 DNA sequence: TGTGCCAGCAAGCCGGGACAGACTAATTCACCCCTCCACTTT. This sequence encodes CASKPGQTNSPLHF.

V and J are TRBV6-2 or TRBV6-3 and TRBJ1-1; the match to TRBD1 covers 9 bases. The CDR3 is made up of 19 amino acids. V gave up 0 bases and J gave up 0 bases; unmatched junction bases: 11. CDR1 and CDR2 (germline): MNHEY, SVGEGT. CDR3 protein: CASSYSMPGQGKVNTEAFF. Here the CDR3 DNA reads TGTGCCAGCAGTTACTCGATGCCGGGACAGGGTAAGGTGAACACTGAAGCTTTCTTT.

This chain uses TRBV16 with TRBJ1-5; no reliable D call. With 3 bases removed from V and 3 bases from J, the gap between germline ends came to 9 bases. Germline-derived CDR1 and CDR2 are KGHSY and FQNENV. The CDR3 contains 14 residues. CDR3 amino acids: CASSHYRDNQPQHF. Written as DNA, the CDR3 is TGTGCCAGCAGCCACTACCGGGACAATCAGCCCCAGCATTTT.

CDR3 sequence: CASSRRTGLTDTQYF. In nucleotides, the CDR3 is TGTGCCAGCAGCCGTCGGACAGGGCTCACAGATACGCAGTATTTT. This chain connects TRBV7-8 to TRBJ2-3; TRBD1 agrees at 8 bases. From germline, CDR1 is SGHVS and CDR2 FQNEAQ. The CDR3 contains 15 residues. V trimming: 5 bases; J trimming: 2 bases; junction bases outside the gene matches: 6.

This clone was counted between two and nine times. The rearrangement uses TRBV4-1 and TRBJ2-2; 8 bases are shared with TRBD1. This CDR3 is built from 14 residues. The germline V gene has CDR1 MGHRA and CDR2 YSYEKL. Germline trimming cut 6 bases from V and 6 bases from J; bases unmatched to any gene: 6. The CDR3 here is CASRREQGAGELFF. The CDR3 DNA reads TGCGCCAGCAGGAGGGAACAGGGGGCCGGGGAGCTGTTTTTT.

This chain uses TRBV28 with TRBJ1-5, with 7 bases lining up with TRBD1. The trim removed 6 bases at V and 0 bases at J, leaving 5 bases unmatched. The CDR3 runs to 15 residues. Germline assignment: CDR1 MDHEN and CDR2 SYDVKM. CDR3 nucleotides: TGTGCCAGCAGACCGGGACAGACTAGCAATCAGCCCCAGCATTTT. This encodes CASRPGQTSNQPQHF.

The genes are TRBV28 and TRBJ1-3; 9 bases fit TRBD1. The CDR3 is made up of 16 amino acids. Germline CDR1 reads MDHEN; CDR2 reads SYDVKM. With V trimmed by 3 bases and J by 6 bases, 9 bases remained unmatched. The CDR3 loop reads CASSFSGQGVVNTIYF. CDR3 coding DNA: TGTGCCAGCAGTTTTTCGGGACAGGGAGTAGTAAACACCATATATTTT.

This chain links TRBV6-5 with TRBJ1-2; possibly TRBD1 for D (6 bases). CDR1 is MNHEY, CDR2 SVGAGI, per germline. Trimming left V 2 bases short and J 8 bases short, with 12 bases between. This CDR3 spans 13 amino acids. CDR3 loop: CASSYPNGGGYTF. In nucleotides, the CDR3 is TGTGCCAGCAGTTACCCGAATGGGGGCGGCTACACCTTC.

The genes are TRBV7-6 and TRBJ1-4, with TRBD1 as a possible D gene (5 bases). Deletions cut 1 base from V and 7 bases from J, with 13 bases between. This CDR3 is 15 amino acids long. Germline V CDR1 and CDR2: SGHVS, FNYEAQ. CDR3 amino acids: CASSLVYGRGEKLFF. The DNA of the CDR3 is TGTGCCAGCAGCTTAGTTTATGGGAGGGGTGAAAAACTGTTTTTT.

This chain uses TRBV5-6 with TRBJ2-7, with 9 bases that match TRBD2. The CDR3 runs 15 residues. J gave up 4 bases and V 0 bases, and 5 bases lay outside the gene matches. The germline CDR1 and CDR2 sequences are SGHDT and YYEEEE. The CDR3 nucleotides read TGTGCCAGCAGCTTGGGGGCTAGCGGGGCGTACGAGCAGTACTTC. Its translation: CASSLGASGAYEQYF.

The CDR3 DNA reads as TGTGCCAGTAGTATAGCCCTCCCAACAGGTGAAGCTTTCTTT. This encodes CASSIALPTGEAFF. The chain joins TRBV19 to TRBJ1-1; D is perhaps TRBD1 (5 bases). Germline values: CDR1 LNHDA, CDR2 SQIVND (reference sequence). V was pared by 1 base and J by 7 bases, with 13 bases between. The CDR3 has 14 residues.

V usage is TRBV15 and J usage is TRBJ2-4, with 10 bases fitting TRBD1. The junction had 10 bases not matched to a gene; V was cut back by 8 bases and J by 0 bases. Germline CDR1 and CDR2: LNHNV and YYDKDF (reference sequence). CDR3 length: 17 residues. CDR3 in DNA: TGTGCCACCGCCACCCCGACAGGGGGCTTAGCCAAAAACATTCAGTACTTC. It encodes CATATPTGGLAKNIQYF.

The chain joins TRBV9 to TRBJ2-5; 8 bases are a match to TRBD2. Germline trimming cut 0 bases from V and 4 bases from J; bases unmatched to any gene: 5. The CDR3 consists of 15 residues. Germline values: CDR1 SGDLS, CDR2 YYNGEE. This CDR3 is CASSVAGGHRETQYF. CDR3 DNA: TGTGCCAGCAGCGTAGCGGGAGGGCATCGAGAGACCCAGTACTTC.

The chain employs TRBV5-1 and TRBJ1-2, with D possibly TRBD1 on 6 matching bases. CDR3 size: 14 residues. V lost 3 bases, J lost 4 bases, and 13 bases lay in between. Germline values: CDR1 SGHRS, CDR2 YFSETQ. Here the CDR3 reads CASSSTGSTYGYTF. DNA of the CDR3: TGCGCCAGCAGCTCGACAGGATCCACCTATGGCTACACCTTC.

In nucleotides, the CDR3 is TGTGCCACCAGCAGACCCTGGGGGGACAGGGAAGCTTTCTTT. Translated, it gives CATSRPWGDREAFF. The V call is TRBV15, the J call TRBJ1-1, with 8 bases identical to TRBD1. This CDR3 contains 14 residues. Germline values: CDR1 LNHNV, CDR2 YYDKDF (reference sequence). The J segment lost 8 bases and the V segment lost 2 bases, leaving 7 bases of the junction unmatched.

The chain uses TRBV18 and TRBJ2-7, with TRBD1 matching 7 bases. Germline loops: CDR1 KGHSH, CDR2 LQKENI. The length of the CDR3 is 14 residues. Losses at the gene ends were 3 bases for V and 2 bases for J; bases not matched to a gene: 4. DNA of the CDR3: TGTGCCAGCTCACCCACAGGGGTACCCTACGAGCAGTACTTC. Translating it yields CASSPTGVPYEQYF.

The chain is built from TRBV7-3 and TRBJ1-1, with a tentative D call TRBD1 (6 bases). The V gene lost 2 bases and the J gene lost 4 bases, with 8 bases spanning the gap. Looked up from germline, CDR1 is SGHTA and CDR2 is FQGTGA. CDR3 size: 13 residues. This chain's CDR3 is CASSLHRATEAFF. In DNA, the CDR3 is TGTGCCAGCAGCTTACACAGGGCCACTGAAGCTTTCTTT.

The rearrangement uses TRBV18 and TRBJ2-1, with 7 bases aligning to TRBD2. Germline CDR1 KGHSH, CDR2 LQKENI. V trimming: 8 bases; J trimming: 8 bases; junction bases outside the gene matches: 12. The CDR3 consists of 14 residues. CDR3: CASLGLRSIDEQFF. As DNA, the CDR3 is TGTGCCAGCCTGGGACTAAGATCTATAGATGAGCAGTTCTTC.

CDR3 DNA: TGTGCCAGCAGCTTATCCGGTTTCAATCAGCCCCAGCATTTT. Encoded protein: CASSLSGFNQPQHF. The genes are TRBV7-9 and TRBJ1-5; D uncertain. Between the trimmed V and J ends, which lost 2 bases and 3 bases, there was a span of 8 bases. Germline lookup yields CDR1 SEHNR and CDR2 FQNEAQ (reference sequence). CDR3 length: 14 residues.

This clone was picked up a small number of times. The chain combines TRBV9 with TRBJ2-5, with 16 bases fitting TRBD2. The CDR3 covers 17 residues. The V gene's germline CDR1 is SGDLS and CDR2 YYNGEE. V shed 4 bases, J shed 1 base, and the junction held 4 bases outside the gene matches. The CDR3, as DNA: TGTGCCAGCAGCACGGGACTAGCGGGAGGGAGCCAAGAGACCCAGTACTTC. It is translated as CASSTGLAGGSQETQYF.

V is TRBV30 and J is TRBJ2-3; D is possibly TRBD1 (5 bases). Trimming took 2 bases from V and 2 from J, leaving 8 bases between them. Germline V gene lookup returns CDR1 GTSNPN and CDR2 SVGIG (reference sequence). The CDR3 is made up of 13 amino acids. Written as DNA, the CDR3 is TGTGCCTGGAGTAGACAGCACACAGATACGCAGTATTTT. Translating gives CAWSRQHTDTQYF.

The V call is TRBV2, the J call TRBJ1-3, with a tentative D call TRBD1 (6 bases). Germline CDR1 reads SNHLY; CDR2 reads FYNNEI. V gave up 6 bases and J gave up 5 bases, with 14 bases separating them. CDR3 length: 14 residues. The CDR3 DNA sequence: TGTGCCAGCAGCGCGACAGGTAGCAGAAACACCATATATTTT. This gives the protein CASSATGSRNTIYF.

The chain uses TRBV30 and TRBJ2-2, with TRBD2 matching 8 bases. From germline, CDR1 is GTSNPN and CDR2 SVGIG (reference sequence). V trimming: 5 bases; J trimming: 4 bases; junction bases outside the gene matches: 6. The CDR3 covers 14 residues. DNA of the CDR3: TGTGCCTGGTCAAGCGGGGGTAGCACCGGGGAGCTGTTTTTT. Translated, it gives CAWSSGGSTGELFF.

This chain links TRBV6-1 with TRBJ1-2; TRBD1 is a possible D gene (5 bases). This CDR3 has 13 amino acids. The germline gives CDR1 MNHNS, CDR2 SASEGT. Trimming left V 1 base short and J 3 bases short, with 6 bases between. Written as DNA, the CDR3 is TGTGCCAGCAGTGAAGTAGGGGACTATGGCTACACCTTC. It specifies CASSEVGDYGYTF.